This T cell receptor (beta chain) was sequenced during a study of early T cells in non-severe SARS-CoV-2 infection. Across the whole study: Sequencing input comprised bulk RNA from unsorted whole blood; chain pairing was not available. General observations from the study: The study's VDJdb matching favored anti-spike CD8 responses and missed private and CD4 specificities.

The CDR3 loop spans 11 amino acids. Trimming left V 4 bases short and J 6 bases short, with 6 bases between. The germline V gene has CDR1 SEHNR and CDR2 FQNEAQ (reference sequence). TCRdb analysed the 5' RACE reads with MiXCR anew, one entry per CDR3 protein. The table includes 55,000 to 65,000 distinct CDR3 sequences, 10% detected once. Details on this clonotype: What it binds is unknown.

This receptor was identified in an adult who was a healthcare worker with PCR-confirmed SARS-CoV-2 infection or an uninfected control (not recorded which). What was sequenced was whole blood. The chain combines TRBV7-9 with TRBJ1-1; D uncertain. CDR3 coding DNA: TGTGCCAGCAGCTCCTATCCTGAAGCTTTCTTT. This gives the protein CASSSYPEAFF. Looking up the rest from reference TRBV7-9 and TRBJ1-1 gives the full variable domain: DTGVSQNPRHKITKRGQNVTFRCDPISEHNRLYWYRQTLGQGPEFLTYFQNEAQLEKSRLLSDRFSAERPKGSFSTLEIQRTEQGDSAMYLCASSSYPEAFFGQGTRLTVV.